One TCR beta chain is described in this entry. Its antigen is unidentified. The source of the sample is a study of monozygotic twins with inflammatory bowel disease. Study results and caveats: Especially with disease activity, IBD patients had fewer clonotypes in common with others than healthy twins did. Repertoires of patients may have been made more variable by differing immunosuppressive treatments.

The CDR3 is 14 amino acids. In germline, CDR1 is ENHRY, CDR2 SYGVKD. UMIs with a 6-nucleotide sample barcode were added by template switching. For each CDR3 protein, TCRdb gives one entry from its re-call of the 5' RACE reads, without DNA. Its listing shows approximately 400,000 distinct CDR3 sequences. Without any T cell sorting, total RNA was isolated from whole blood. The V and J genes are TRBV10-3 and TRBJ2-6; TCRdb names TRBD1, which stays unverified in the absence of DNA. Sequenced sample: blood. This clonotype originated in a human donor with ulcerative colitis or Crohn's disease, or a healthy co-twin of an affected twin (not recorded which). The chain's CDR3 is CAIGDTSGANVLTF.